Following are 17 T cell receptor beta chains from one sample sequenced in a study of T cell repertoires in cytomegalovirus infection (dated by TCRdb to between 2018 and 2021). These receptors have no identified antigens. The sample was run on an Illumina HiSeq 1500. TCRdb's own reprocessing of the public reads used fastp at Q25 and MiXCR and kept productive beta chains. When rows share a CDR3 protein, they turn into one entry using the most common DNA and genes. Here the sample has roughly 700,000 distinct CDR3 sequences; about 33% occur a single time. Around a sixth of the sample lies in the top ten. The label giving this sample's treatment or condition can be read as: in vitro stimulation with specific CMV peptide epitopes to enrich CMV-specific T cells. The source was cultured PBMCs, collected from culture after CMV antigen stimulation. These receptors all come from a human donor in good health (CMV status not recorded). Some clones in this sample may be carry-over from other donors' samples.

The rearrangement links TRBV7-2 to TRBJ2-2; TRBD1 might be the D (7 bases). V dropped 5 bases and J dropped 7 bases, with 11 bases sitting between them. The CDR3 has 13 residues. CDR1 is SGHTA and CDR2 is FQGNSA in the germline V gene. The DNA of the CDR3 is TGTGCCAGCAGCCCGCAGGGGGGCGGGGAGCTGTTTTTT. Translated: CASSPQGGGELFF.

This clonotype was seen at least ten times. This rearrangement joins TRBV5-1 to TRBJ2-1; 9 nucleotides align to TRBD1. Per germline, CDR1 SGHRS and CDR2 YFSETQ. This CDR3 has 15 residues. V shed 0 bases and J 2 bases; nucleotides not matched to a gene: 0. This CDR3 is CASSLGQGAYNEQFF. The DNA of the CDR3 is TGCGCCAGCAGCTTGGGACAGGGGGCCTACAATGAGCAGTTCTTC.

The CDR3 DNA reads as TGTGCCAGCAGTTACAGTAGCGAAGGGACAGATACGCAGTATTTT. It translates to CASSYSSEGTDTQYF. The V and J genes are TRBV6-5 and TRBJ2-3; a weak D match, TRBD2 (5 bases). The CDR3 contains 15 residues. The germline CDR1 and CDR2 sequences are MNHEY and SVGAGI. V was clipped by 2 bases and J by 3 bases, with 12 bases between them.

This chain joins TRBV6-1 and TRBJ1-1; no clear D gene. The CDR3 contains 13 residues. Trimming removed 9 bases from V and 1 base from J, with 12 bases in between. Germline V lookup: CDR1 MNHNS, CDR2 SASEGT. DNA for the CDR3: TGTGCCAGTACGCAGAGCCCGAACACTGAAGCTTTCTTT. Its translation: CASTQSPNTEAFF.

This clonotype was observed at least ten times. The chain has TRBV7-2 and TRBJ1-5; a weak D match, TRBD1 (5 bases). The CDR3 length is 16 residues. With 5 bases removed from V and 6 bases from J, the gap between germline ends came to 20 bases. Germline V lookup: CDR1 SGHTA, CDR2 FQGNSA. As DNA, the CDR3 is TGTGCCAGCAGCGACGGACCGACCCGGGGCGGTCAGCCCCAGCATTTT. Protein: CASSDGPTRGGQPQHF.

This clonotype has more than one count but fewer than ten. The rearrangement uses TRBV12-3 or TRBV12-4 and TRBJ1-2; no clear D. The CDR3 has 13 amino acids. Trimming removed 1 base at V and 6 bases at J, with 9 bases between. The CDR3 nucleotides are TGTGCCAGCAGTTTAGAGGTCCAGGATGGCTACACCTTC. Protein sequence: CASSLEVQDGYTF.

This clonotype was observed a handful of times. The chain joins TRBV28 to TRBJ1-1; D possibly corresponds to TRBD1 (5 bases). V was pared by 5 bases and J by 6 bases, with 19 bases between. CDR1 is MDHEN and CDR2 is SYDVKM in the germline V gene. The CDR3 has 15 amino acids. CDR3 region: CASSIPRGGEAEAFF. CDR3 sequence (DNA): TGTGCCAGCAGTATCCCCCGGGGAGGGGAGGCTGAAGCTTTCTTT.

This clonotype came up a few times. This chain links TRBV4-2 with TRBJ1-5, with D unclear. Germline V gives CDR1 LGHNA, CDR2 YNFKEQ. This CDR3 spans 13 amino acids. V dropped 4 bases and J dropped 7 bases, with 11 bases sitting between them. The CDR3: CASSPPGRQPQHF. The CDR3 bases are TGTGCCAGCAGCCCCCCGGGCAGGCAGCCCCAGCATTTT.

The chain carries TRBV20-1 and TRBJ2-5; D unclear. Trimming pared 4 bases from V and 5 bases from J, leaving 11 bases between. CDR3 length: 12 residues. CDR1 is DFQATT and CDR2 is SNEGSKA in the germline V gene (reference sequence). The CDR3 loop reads CSAKGSMETQYF. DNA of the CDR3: TGCAGTGCTAAGGGCAGCATGGAGACCCAGTACTTC.

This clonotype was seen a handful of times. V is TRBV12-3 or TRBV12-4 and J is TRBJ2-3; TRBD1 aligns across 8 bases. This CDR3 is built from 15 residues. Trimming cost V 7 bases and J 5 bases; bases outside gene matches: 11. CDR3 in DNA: TGTGCCAGCAAGGTCCGGACAGGGCCGGGAGATACGCAGTATTTT. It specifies CASKVRTGPGDTQYF.

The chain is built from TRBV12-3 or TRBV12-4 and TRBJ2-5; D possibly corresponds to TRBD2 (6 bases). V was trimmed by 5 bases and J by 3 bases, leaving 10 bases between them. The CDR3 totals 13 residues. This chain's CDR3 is CASSPGEEETQYF. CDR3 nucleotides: TGTGCCAGCAGTCCCGGGGAGGAAGAGACCCAGTACTTC.

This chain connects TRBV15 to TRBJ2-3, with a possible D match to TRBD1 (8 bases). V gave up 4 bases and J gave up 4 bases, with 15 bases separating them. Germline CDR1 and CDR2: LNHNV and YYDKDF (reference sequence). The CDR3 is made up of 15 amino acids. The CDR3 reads CATSKDRAGADTQYF. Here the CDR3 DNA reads TGTGCCACCAGCAAGGACAGGGCGGGGGCAGATACGCAGTATTTT.

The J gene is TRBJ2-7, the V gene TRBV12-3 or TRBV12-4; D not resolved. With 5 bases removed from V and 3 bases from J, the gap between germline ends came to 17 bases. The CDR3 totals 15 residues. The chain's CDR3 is CASSPGPRALYEQYF. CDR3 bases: TGTGCCAGCAGTCCAGGACCTCGGGCCCTCTACGAGCAGTACTTC.

Here the CDR3 reads CASSLLRNTIYF. The CDR3 coding sequence is TGTGCCAGCAGCTTACTCCGAAACACCATATATTTT. V gene TRBV7-2 combines with J gene TRBJ1-3, with no clear D. From germline, CDR1 is SGHTA and CDR2 FQGNSA. CDR3 size: 12 residues. V shed 2 bases and J shed 5 bases, with 4 bases lying between them.

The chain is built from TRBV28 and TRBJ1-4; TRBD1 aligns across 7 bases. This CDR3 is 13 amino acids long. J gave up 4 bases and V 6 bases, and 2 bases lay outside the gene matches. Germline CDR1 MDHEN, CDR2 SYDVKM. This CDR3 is CASRRGLNEKLFF. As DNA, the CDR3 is TGTGCCAGCAGGAGGGGGCTTAATGAAAAACTGTTTTTT. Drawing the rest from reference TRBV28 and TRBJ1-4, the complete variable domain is DVKVTQSSRYLVKRTGEKVFLECVQDMDHENMFWYRQDPGLGLRLIYFSYDVKMKEKGDIPEGYSVSREKKERFSLILESASTNQTSMYLCASRRGLNEKLFFGSGTQLSVL.

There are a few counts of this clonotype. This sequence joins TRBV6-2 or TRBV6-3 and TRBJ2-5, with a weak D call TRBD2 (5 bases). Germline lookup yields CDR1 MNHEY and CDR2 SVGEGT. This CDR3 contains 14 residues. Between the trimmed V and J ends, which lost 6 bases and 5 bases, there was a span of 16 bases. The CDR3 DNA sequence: TGTGCCAGCAGCCGGAACCGGGATTCGGAGACCCAGTACTTC. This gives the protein CASSRNRDSETQYF.

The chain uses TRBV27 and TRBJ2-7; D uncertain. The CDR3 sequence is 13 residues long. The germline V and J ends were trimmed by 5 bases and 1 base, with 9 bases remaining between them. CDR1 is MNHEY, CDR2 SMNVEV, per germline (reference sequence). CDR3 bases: TGTGCCAGCAGTAAGAGGAATTCCTACGAGCAGTACTTC. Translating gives CASSKRNSYEQYF.